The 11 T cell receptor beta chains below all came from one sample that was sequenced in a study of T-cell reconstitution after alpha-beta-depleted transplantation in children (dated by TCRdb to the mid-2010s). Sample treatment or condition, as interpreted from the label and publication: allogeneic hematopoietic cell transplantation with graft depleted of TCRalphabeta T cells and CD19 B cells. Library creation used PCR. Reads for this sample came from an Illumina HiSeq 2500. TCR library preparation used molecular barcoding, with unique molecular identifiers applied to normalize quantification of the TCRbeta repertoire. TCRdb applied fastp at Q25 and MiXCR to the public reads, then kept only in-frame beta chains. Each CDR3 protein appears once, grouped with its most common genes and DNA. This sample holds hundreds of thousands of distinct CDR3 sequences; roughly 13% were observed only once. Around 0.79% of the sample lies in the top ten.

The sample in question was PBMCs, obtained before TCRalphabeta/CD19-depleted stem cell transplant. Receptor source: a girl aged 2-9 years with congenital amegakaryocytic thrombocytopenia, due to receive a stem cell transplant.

CDR3 nucleotides: TGTGCCAGCAGCTCGAAGACTAGCATCGCCTACGAGCAGTACTTC. This sequence encodes CASSSKTSIAYEQYF. This chain joins TRBV5-4 and TRBJ2-7; TRBD2 matches 7 bases. The CDR3 covers 15 residues. V shed 3 bases and J 2 bases; nucleotides not matched to a gene: 8. Germline V gene data show CDR1 as SGHNT and CDR2 as YYREEE (reference sequence). The full variable domain, in which reference TRBV5-4 and TRBJ2-7 provide the parts outside the CDR3, is ETGVTQSPTHLIKTRGQQVTLRCSSQSGHNTVSWYQQALGQGPQFIFQYYREEENGRGNFPPRFSGLQFPNYSSELNVNALELDDSALYLCASSSKTSIAYEQYFGPGTRLTVT.

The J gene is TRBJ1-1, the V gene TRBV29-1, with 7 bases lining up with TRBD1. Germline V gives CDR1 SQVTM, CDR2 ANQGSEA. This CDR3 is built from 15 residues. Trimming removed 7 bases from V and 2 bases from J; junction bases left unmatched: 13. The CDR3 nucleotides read TGCAGCGCAAAACCTCCCGGGACAGCCAACACTGAAGCTTTCTTT. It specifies CSAKPPGTANTEAFF.

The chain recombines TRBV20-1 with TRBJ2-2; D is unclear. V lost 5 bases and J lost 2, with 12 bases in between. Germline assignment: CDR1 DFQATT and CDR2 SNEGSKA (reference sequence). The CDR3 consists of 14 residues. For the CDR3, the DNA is TGCAGTGCTTCACCCAGCAGAAACACCGGGGAGCTGTTTTTT. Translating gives CSASPSRNTGELFF.

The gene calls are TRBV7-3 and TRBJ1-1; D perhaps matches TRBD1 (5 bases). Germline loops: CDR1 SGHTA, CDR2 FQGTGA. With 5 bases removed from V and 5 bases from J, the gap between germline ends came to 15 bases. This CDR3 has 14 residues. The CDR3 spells CASSPSGGMTEAFF. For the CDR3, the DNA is TGTGCCAGCAGCCCATCGGGGGGGATGACTGAAGCTTTCTTT.

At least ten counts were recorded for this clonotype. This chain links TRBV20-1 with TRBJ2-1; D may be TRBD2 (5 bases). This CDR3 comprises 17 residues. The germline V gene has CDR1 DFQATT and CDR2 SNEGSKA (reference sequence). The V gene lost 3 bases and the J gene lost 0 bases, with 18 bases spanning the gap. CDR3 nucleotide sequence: TGCAGTGCTAGGGGGTACGGGGAGTCAACCTCCTACAATGAGCAGTTCTTC. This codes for CSARGYGESTSYNEQFF.

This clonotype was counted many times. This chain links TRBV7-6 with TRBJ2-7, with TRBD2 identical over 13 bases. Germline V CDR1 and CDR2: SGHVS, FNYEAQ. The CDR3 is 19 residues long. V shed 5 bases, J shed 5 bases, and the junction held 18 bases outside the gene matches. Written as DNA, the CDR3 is TGTGCCAGCAGCATGCTGGGGGGCTCGGGACTAGCGGGACAAGACGAGCAGTACTTC. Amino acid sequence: CASSMLGGSGLAGQDEQYF.

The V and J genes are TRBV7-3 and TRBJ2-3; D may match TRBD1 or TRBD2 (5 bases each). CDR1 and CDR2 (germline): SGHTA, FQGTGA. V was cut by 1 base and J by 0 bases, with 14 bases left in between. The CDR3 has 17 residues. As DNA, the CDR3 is TGTGCCAGCAGCTTAAGTGTCGGGGCGTGGAGCACAGATACGCAGTATTTT. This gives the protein CASSLSVGAWSTDTQYF.

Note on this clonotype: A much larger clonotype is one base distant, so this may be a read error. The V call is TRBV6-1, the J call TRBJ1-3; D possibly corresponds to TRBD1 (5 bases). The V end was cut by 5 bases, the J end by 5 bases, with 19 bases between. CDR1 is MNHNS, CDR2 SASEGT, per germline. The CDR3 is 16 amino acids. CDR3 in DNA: TGTGCCAGCAGTCCGAGCCCCCGGGCGGGGCGAAACACCATATATTTT. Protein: CASSPSPRAGRNTIYF.

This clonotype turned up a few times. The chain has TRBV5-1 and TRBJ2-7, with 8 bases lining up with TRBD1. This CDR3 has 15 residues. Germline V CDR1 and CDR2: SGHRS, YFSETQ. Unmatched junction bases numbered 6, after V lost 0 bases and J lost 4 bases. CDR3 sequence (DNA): TGCGCCAGCAGCTTGGCTACAGGGGGTCGTTACGAGCAGTACTTC. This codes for CASSLATGGRYEQYF.

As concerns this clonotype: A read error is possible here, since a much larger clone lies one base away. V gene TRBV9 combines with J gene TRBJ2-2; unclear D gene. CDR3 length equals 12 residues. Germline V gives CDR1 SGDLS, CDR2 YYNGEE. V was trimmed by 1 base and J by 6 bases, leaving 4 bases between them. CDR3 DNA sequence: TGTGCCAGCAGCGTATTCCCCGGGGAGCTGTTTTTT. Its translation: CASSVFPGELFF.

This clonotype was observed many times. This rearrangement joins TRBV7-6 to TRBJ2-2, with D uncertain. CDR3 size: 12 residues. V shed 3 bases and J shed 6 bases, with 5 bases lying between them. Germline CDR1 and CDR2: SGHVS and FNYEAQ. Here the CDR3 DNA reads TGTGCCAGCAGCTTCCCTTCCGGGGAGCTGTTTTTT. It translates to CASSFPSGELFF.